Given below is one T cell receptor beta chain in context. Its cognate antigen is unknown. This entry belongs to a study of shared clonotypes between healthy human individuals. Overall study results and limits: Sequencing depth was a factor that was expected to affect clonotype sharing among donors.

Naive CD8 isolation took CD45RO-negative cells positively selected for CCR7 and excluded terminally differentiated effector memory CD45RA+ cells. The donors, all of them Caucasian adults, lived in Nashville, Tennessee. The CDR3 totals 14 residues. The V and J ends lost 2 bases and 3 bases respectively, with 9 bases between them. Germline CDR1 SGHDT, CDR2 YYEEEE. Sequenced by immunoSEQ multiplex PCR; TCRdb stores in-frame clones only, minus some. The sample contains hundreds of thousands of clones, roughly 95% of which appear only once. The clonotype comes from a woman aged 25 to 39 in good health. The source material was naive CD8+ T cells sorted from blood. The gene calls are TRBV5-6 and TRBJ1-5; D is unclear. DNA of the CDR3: TGTGCCAGCAGCTTTAGTCAGACCAATCAGCCCCAGCATTTT. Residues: CASSFSQTNQPQHF.